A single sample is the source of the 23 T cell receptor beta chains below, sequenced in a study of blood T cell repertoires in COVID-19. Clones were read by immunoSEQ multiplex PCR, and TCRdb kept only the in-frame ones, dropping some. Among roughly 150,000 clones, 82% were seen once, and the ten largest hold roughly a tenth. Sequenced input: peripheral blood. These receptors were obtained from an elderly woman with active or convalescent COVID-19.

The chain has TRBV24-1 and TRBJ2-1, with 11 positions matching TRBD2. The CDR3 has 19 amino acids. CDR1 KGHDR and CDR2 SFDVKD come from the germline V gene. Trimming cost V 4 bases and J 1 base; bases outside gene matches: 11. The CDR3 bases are TGTGCCACCAGTGAACCGCTAGCGGGAGGCGACAAATCCTACAATGAGCAGTTCTTC. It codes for CATSEPLAGGDKSYNEQFF.

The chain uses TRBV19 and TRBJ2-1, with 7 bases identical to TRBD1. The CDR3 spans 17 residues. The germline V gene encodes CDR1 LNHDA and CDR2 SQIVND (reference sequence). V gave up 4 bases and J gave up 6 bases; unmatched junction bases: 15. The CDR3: CASSTSTGSVKSNEQFF. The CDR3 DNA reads TGTGCCAGTAGTACCTCGACAGGGTCAGTTAAGTCCAATGAGCAGTTCTTC.

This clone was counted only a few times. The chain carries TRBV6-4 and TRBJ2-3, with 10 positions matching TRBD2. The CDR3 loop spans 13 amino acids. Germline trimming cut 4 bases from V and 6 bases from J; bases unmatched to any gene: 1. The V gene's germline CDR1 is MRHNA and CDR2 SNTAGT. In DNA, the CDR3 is TGTGCCAGCAGTGCGGGACTAGCGGATACGCAGTATTTT. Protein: CASSAGLADTQYF.

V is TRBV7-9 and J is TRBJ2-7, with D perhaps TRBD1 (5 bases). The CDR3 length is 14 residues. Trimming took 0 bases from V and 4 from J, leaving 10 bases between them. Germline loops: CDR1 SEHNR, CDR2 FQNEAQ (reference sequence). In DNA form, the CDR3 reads TGTGCCAGCAGCTTAGCACAGGAATCGTACGAGCAGTACTTC. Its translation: CASSLAQESYEQYF. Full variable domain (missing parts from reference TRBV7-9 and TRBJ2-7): DTGVSQNPRHKITKRGQNVTFRCDPISEHNRLYWYRQTLGQGPEFLTYFQNEAQLEKSRLLSDRFSAERPKGSFSTLEIQRTEQGDSAMYLCASSLAQESYEQYFGPGTRLTVT.

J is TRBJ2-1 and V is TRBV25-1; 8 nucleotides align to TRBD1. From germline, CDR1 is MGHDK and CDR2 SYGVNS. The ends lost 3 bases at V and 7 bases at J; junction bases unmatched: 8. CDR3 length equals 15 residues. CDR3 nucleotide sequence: TGTGCCAGCAGTGAGGACAGAACAGGGGGGAATGAGCAGTTCTTC. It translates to CASSEDRTGGNEQFF. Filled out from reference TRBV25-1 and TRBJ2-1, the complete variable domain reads EADIYQTPRYLVIGTGKKITLECSQTMGHDKMYWYQQDPGMELHLIHYSYGVNSTEKGDLSSESTVSRIRTEHFPLTLESARPSHTSQYLCASSEDRTGGNEQFFGPGTRLTVL.

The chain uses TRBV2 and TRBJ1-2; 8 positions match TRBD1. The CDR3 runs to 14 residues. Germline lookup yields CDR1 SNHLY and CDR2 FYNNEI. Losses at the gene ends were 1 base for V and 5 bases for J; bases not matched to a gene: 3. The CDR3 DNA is TGTGCCAGCAGTGAAGAGCAGGGGGCTTATGGCTACACCTTC. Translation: CASSEEQGAYGYTF. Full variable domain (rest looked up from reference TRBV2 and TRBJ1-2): EPEVTQTPSHQVTQMGQEVILRCVPISNHLYFYWYRQILGQKVEFLVSFYNNEISEKSEIFDDQFSVERPDGSNFTLKIRSTKLEDSAMYFCASSEEQGAYGYTFGSGTRLTVV.

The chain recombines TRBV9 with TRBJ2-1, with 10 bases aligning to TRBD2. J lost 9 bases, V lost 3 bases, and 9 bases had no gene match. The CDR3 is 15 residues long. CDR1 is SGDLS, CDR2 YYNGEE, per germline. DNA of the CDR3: TGTGCCAGCAGCGCGTCTAGCGGGAGTGGGGGTGAGCAGTTCTTC. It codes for CASSASSGSGGEQFF.

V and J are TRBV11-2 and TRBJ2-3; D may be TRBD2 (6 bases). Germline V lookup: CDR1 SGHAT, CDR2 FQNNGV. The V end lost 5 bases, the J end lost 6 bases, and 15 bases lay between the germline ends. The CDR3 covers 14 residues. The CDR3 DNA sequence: TGTGCCAGCAGCCCCCTGACTAGTGAGGATACGCAGTATTTT. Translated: CASSPLTSEDTQYF.

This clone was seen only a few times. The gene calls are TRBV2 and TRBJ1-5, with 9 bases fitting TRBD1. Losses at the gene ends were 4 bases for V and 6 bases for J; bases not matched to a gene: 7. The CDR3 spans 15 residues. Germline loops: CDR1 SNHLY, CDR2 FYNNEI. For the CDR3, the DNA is TGTGCCAGCAGTGGGGACAGGGTTGACGGTCAGCCCCAGCATTTT. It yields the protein CASSGDRVDGQPQHF.

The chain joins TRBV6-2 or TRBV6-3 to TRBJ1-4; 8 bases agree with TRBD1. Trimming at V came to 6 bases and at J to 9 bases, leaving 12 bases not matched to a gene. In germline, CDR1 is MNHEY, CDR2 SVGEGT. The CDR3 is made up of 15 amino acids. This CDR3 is CASSPDLTGVQKLFF. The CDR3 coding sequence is TGTGCCAGCAGCCCAGACCTGACAGGGGTCCAAAAACTGTTTTTT.

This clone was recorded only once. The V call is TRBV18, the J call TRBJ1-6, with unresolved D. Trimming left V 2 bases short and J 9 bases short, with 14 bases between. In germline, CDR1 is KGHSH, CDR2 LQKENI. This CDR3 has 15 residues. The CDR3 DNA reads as TGTGCCAGCTCACCATCGGCGAGCGGGAGTTCACCCCTCCACTTT. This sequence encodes CASSPSASGSSPLHF.

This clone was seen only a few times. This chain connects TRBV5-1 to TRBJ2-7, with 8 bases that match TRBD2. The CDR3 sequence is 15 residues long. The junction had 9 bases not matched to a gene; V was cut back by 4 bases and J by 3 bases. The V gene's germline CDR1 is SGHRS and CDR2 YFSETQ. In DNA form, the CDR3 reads TGCGCCAGCAGCCGGGAGGGGACTCCAAGCTACGAGCAGTACTTC. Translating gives CASSREGTPSYEQYF.

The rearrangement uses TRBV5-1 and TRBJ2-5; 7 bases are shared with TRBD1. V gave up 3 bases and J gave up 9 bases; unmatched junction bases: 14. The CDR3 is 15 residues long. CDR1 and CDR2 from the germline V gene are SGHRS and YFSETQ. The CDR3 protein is CASSSGQATAEAQYF. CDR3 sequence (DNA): TGCGCCAGCAGCTCCGGACAGGCCACAGCCGAGGCCCAGTACTTC.

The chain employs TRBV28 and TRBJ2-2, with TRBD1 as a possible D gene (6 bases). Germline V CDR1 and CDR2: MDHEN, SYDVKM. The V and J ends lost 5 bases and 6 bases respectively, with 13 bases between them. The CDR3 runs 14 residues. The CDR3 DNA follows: TGTGCCAGCAGTGACCTCACAGGGTCCGGGGAGCTGTTTTTT. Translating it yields CASSDLTGSGELFF.

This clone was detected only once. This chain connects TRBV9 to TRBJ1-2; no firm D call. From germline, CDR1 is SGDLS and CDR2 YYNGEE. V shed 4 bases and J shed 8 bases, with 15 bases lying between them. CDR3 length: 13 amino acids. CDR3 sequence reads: CASSLGDRGGYTF. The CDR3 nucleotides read TGTGCCAGCAGCTTGGGAGATCGTGGGGGCTACACCTTC. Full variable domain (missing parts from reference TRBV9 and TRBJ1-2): DSGVTQTPKHLITATGQRVTLRCSPRSGDLSVYWYQQSLDQGLQFLIQYYNGEERAKGNILERFSAQQFPDLHSELNLSSLELGDSALYFCASSLGDRGGYTFGSGTRLTVV.

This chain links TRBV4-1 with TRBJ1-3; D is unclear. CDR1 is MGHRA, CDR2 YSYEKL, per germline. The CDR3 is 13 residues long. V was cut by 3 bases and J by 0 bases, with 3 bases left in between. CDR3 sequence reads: CASSQSSGNTIYF. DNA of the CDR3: TGCGCCAGCAGCCAGAGCTCTGGAAACACCATATATTTT.

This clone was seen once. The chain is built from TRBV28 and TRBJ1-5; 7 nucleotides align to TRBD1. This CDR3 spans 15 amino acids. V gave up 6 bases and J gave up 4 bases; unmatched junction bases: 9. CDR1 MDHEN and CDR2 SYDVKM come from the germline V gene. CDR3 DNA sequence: TGTGCCAGCAGGAGAGGGGGCTTAGGTAATCAGCCCCAGCATTTT. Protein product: CASRRGGLGNQPQHF.

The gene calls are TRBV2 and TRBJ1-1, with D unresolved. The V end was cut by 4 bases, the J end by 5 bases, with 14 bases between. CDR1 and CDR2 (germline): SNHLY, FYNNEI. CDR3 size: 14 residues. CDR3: CASSGGYRETEAFF. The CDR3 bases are TGTGCCAGCAGTGGTGGATATCGGGAAACTGAAGCTTTCTTT.

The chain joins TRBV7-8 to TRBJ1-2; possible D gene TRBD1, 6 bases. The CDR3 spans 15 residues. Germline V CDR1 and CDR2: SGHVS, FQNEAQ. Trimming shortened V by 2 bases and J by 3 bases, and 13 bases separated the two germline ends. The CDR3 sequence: CASSLLQGQDYGYTF. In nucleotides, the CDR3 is TGTGCCAGCAGCTTACTACAGGGTCAGGACTATGGCTACACCTTC.

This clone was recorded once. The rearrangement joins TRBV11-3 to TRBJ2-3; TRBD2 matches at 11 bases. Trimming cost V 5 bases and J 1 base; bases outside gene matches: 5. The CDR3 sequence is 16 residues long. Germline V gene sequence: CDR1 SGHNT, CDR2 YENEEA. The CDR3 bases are TGTGCCAGCAGCACCGGGACTAGCGGTGGCACAGATACGCAGTATTTT. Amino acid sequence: CASSTGTSGGTDTQYF.

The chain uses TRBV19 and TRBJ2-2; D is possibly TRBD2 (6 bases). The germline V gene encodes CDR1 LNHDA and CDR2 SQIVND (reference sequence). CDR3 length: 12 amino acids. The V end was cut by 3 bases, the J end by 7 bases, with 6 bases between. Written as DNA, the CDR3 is TGTGCCAGTAGTATTAGCGGCGGGGAGCTGTTTTTT. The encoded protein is CASSISGGELFF.

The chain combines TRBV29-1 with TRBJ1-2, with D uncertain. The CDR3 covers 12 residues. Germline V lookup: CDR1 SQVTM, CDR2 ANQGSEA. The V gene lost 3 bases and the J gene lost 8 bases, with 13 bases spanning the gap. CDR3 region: CSVDSSGMGYTF. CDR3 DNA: TGCAGCGTTGATTCTTCGGGGATGGGCTACACCTTC.

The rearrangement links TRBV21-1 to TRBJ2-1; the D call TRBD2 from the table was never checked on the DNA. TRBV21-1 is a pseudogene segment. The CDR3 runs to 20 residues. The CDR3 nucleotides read TGTGCCAGCAGCAAAAGTGGGGGGAGAACGTTAATAAGCTCCTACAATGAGCAGTTCTTC. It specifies CASSKSGGRTLISSYNEQFF.